Included here is one T cell receptor beta chain sequence, with context. An input of roughly 0.5 to 1 ug of RNA was subjected to reverse transcription using random hexamers. With immunoSEQ multiplex PCR, TCR beta CDR3 was amplified across 54 Vbeta and 13 Jbeta. TCRdb processed the immunoSEQ multiplex PCR reads anew with MiXCR; each CDR3 protein has one entry. The repertoire holds 180,000 or so distinct CDR3 sequences, with less than 95% as singletons. This entry belongs to a study of CD8 T cells in Susac syndrome. The material sequenced was CD4+ T cells from PBMCs. This receptor was obtained from a human donor in good health.

Here the CDR3 reads CASSWGQLQQYF. The CDR3 region has the DNA TGTGCCAGCAGCTGGGGCCAGCTGCAGCAGTATTTT. The genes are TRBV2 and TRBJ2-3, with D perhaps matching TRBD1 (5 bases). The germline gives CDR1 SNHLY, CDR2 FYNNEI. With 6 bases removed from V and 11 bases from J, the gap between germline ends came to 15 bases. The CDR3 length is 12 residues.